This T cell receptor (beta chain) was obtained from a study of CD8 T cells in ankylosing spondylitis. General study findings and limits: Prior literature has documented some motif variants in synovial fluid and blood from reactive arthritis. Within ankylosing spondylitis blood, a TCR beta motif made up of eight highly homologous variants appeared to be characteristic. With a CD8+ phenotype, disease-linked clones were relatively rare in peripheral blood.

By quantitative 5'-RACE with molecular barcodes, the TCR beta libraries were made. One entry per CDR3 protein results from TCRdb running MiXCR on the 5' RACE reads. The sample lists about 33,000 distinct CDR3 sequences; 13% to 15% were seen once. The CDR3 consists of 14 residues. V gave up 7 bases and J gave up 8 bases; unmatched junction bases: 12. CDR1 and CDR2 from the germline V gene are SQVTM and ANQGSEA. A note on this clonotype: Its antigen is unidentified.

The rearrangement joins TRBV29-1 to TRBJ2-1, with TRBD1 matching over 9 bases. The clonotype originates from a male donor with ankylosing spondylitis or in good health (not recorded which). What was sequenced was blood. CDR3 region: CSDRPGTGIHEQFF. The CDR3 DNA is TGCAGCGATCGTCCCGGGACAGGGATCCATGAGCAGTTCTTC.